The rows below give T cell receptor beta chains drawn from one sample of a study of T cells after yellow fever vaccination. Using its own MiXCR run on the 5' RACE reads, TCRdb lists one record per CDR3 protein. This repertoire shows 30,000 to 35,000 distinct CDR3 sequences, about 6.6% found once; its top ten account for 22%. The sample here was PBMCs, either bulk or a sorted T-cell subset (CD4+, CD8+, memory, or dextramer-sorted; not recorded which), taken on the day of the first yellow fever vaccination. All receptors come from a man younger than 35 who received the YFV17D yellow fever vaccine. Both conserved end residues are part of each CDR3. A D gene is named only where the DNA matches it firmly. Rows may omit the clone size; those that give it use once, few, many or a size class.

TRBD1,many,TRBV28,TRBJ2-1,TGTGCCAGCAGTTCCTACCGGGACAGCCGATCCTACAATGAGCAGTTCTTC,CASSSYRDSRSYNEQFF
.,.,TRBV20-1,TRBJ1-4,TGCAGTGCAGTGGGAAAACTTAATGAAAAACTGTTTTTT,CSAVGKLNEKLFF
.,many,TRBV4-2,TRBJ2-3,TGTGCCAGCAGCCAAGAAGCGGATACGCAGTATTTT,CASSQEADTQYF
TRBD1,many,TRBV6-1,TRBJ2-2,TGTGCCAGCACCCAAGGAGACAGGGCCACCGGGGAGCTGTTTTTT,CASTQGDRATGELFF
.,many,TRBV19,TRBJ1-2,TGTGCCAGTAGCCCGGACAGTCGCCCCTATGGCTACACCTTC,CASSPDSRPYGYTF
.,few,TRBV11-2,TRBJ2-2,TGTGCCAGCAGCTTAATTGCCTCTCGGGGCGGGGAGCTGTTTTTT,CASSLIASRGGELFF
TRBD1,many,TRBV12-5,TRBJ2-1,TGTGCTAGTGGTAACCCCGGGACAGGAACACGGAATGAGCAGTTCTTC,CASGNPGTGTRNEQFF
.,many,TRBV20-1,TRBJ2-5,TGCAGTGCTAGTATTCCACAGACAGGGAGGGAGACCCAGTACTTC,CSASIPQTGRETQYF
.,many,TRBV20-1,TRBJ2-3,TGCAGTGCTAGTGTCGGCGTGGGAACTACCACAGATACGCAGTATTTT,CSASVGVGTTTDTQYF
.,many,TRBV7-3,TRBJ2-1,TGTGCCAGCAGCTTAAAGATGTCGGGGGCTGACAATGAGCAGTTCTTC,CASSLKMSGADNEQFF
.,many,TRBV6-2/TRBV6-3,TRBJ2-2,TGTGCCACCTTCGGGGTTGTGGAGGAGCTGTTTTTT,CATFGVVEELFF
.,many,TRBV24-1,TRBJ1-1,TGTGCCACCAGTTCACACAAGAACACTGAAGCTTTCTTT,CATSSHKNTEAFF
.,many,TRBV6-2/TRBV6-3,TRBJ2-3,TGTGCCAGCAGGGAGAGCACAGATACGCAGTATTTT,CASRESTDTQYF
.,few,TRBV7-3,TRBJ2-2,TGTGCCAGCAGCCATGACAGCTCTTACACCGGGGAGCTGTTTTTT,CASSHDSSYTGELFF
TRBD2,few,TRBV7-9,TRBJ2-1,TGTGCCAGCAGCTTAGCGGGGGGGTATGAGCAGTTCTTC,CASSLAGGYEQFF
.,many,TRBV2,TRBJ2-1,TGTGCCAGCAGTTTAGGTACAGGTTGGCAGTTCTTC,CASSLGTGWQFF
TRBD1,many,TRBV25-1,TRBJ2-2,TGTGCCAGCAGTGACAGGGGGCACACCGGGGAGCTGTTTTTT,CASSDRGHTGELFF
TRBD2,many,TRBV7-2,TRBJ2-5,TGTGCCAGCAGCCCCCGCGGGGGATTGGAGACCCAGTACTTC,CASSPRGGLETQYF
TRBD2,many,TRBV5-1,TRBJ2-5,TGCGCCAGCGCCCCGGGACTAGCGGAAGAGACCCAGTACTTC,CASAPGLAEETQYF
.,.,TRBV19,TRBJ2-2,TGTGCCAGTAGTATAATCCAGCAGACCGGGGAGCTGTTTTTT,CASSIIQQTGELFF
.,many,TRBV12-3/TRBV12-4,TRBJ2-5,TGTGCCAGCAGTTTGGGGCTGAAGGGGACCCAGTACTTC,CASSLGLKGTQYF
.,few,TRBV20-1,TRBJ2-1,TGCAGTGGACCTCCGCTCCTCGGGTCCCGCGAGCAGTTCTTC,CSGPPLLGSREQFF
TRBD2,medium-sized,TRBV15,TRBJ2-5,TGTGCCACCAGCAGAGGCTTACTAGCGGGGGGGCCAGAAGAGACCCAGTACTTC,CATSRGLLAGGPEETQYF
.,few,TRBV12-3/TRBV12-4,TRBJ1-6,TGTGCCAGCAGTTTCGGGGGGGCGTATAATTCACCCCTCCACTTT,CASSFGGAYNSPLHF
.,many,TRBV20-1,TRBJ1-1,TGCAGTGCTAGAAAGATTTCGGACTATTCCCCATTT,CSARKISDYSPF
.,many,TRBV7-9,TRBJ2-1,TGTGCCAGCAGCTTGGTAGGCGGACTCTCCTACAATGAGCAGTTCTTC,CASSLVGGLSYNEQFF
.,many,TRBV7-3,TRBJ2-1,TGTGCCAGCACCTTGACACCCAATACGAAAAAGTTCTTC,CASTLTPNTKKFF
TRBD1,many,TRBV11-2,TRBJ2-1,TGTGCCAGCAGCTTAGCCAGGACAGGGGTGGGTGAGCAGTTCTTC,CASSLARTGVGEQFF
.,.,TRBV5-1,TRBJ1-2,TGCGCCAGCAGCTCAAGACGGAGCCCCCTTCGTAGCTATGGCTACACCTTC,CASSSRRSPLRSYGYTF
TRBD2,many,TRBV5-5,TRBJ2-1,TGTGCCAGCAGCTTTCTTGCGGGGGGGCCGGAGTTCTTC,CASSFLAGGPEFF
TRBD2,many,TRBV5-1,TRBJ2-7,TGCGCCACCCGGGGAGGGCCCAGCTCCTACGAGCAGTACTTC,CATRGGPSSYEQYF
.,.,TRBV19,TRBJ2-6,TGTGCCACTAGGATTCCTGGGGCCAACGTCCTGACTTTC,CATRIPGANVLTF
TRBD2,many,TRBV20-1,TRBJ2-4,TGCAGTGCTAGACCCTACGGGACTAGCGGGCTGATTCAGTACTTC,CSARPYGTSGLIQYF
.,many,TRBV7-8,TRBJ2-7,TGTGCCAGCAGCCCGCCGGGACGGTTCTTCTCCTACGAGCAGTACTTC,CASSPPGRFFSYEQYF
TRBD2,.,TRBV4-1,TRBJ2-3,TGCGCCAGCAGCCATCCCGATGGTAGGGCCCCTGGGGGGGGGGGCACAGATACGCAGTATTTT,CASSHPDGRAPGGGGTDTQYF
TRBD2,.,TRBV5-1,TRBJ2-5,TGCGCCAGTACGTCTGCGGGGGGGCCGTATGAGACCCAGTACTTC,CASTSAGGPYETQYF
.,many,TRBV12-3/TRBV12-4,TRBJ1-3,TGTGCCAGCAGACCTCGGACGGCTTCTGGAAACACCATATATTTT,CASRPRTASGNTIYF
.,.,TRBV11-3,TRBJ2-1,TGTGCCAGCAGCCTACTGGGATACAATGAGCAGTTCTTC,CASSLLGYNEQFF
TRBD1,many,TRBV4-1,TRBJ2-7,TGCGCCAGCAGCCAAGCAGACAGGGGGGTTACCTACGAGCAGTACTTC,CASSQADRGVTYEQYF
.,many,TRBV7-2,TRBJ1-5,TGTGCCAGCAGCTTAGTACCGAATAGCAATCAGCCCCAGCATTTT,CASSLVPNSNQPQHF
.,.,TRBV20-1,TRBJ1-2,TGCAGTGCCCTGCGGCGCCTTCGGACATATGGCTACACCTTC,CSALRRLRTYGYTF
TRBD1,many,TRBV18,TRBJ2-2,TGTGCCAGCTCACAGGACAGGGTCGGATACACCGGGGAGCTGTTTTTT,CASSQDRVGYTGELFF
TRBD2,few,TRBV12-3/TRBV12-4,TRBJ2-1,TGTGCCAGCAATAGCGGGGGGCCATATGAGCAGTTCTTC,CASNSGGPYEQFF
TRBD1,many,TRBV5-1,TRBJ2-5,TGCGCCAGCAGCTTGCGACAGGGTGCCCAAGAGACCCAGTACTTC,CASSLRQGAQETQYF
.,.,TRBV27,TRBJ1-5,TGTGCCAGCAGTTTATTAGGGGATCAGCCCCAGCATTTT,CASSLLGDQPQHF
.,many,TRBV4-3,TRBJ1-6,TGCGCCAGCAGCCAAGATACCGCCTCCGGTGGGTCCTTTAATTCACCCCTCCACTTT,CASSQDTASGGSFNSPLHF
TRBD1,many,TRBV30,TRBJ1-6,TGTGCCTGGGGAGGACAGGGAATCTTGGATTCACCCCTCCACTTT,CAWGGQGILDSPLHF
TRBD1,many,TRBV7-2,TRBJ2-3,TGTGCCAGCAGCTCATCAGGGGGAATCGGAGATACGCAGTATTTT,CASSSSGGIGDTQYF
.,many,TRBV7-3,TRBJ1-2,TGTGCCAGCAGCTTTCTCGGGGGCTATGGCTACACCTTC,CASSFLGGYGYTF
.,many,TRBV4-2,TRBJ1-4,TGTGCCAGCAGCCAATTAGACCAGTCCTCTGAAAAACTGTTTTTT,CASSQLDQSSEKLFF
TRBD1,.,TRBV14,TRBJ1-3,TGTGCCAGCAGCCAAGTAACGGCAGGGGGTTACCGCTCTGGAAACACCATATATTTT,CASSQVTAGGYRSGNTIYF
TRBD1,few,TRBV6-2/TRBV6-3,TRBJ1-5,TGTGCCAGCAGCGACAGGGGCAGTAGGCAGCCCCAGCATTTT,CASSDRGSRQPQHF